These 32 T cell receptor beta chains came from one sample sequenced in a study of blood T cell repertoires in COVID-19. Produced via immunoSEQ multiplex PCR; TCRdb's table is partial and in-frame only. The repertoire consists of about 250,000 clones, with 70% to 90% occurring once and the leading ten covering approximately 9.6%. The material sequenced was PBMCs or T cells enriched from blood (not recorded which). Receptors were obtained from a woman aged 45 to 65 with acute COVID-19.

The chain employs TRBV7-2 and TRBJ2-7, with D uncertain. V was cut by 0 bases and J by 0 bases, with 6 bases left in between. CDR3 length: 14 residues. The germline V gene has CDR1 SGHTA and CDR2 FQGNSA. The CDR3 spells CASSLAAFSYEQYF. CDR3 in DNA: TGTGCCAGCAGCTTAGCGGCATTCTCCTACGAGCAGTACTTC. Looking up the rest from reference TRBV7-2 and TRBJ2-7 gives the full variable domain: GAGVSQSPSNKVTEKGKDVELRCDPISGHTALYWYRQSLGQGLEFLIYFQGNSAPDKSGLPSDRFSAERTGGSVSTLTIQRTQQEDSAVYLCASSLAAFSYEQYFGPGTRLTVT.

V is TRBV12-5 and J is TRBJ1-2, with D uncertain. Germline values: CDR1 LGHNT, CDR2 FRNRAP. The V gene lost 5 bases and the J gene lost 0 bases, with 10 bases spanning the gap. The CDR3 extends over 14 amino acids. CDR3 in amino acids: CASGQYAPNYGYTF. CDR3 DNA sequence: TGTGCTAGTGGTCAGTATGCTCCTAACTATGGCTACACCTTC.

The J gene is TRBJ1-4, the V gene TRBV7-9, with D unresolved. In germline, CDR1 is SEHNR, CDR2 FQNEAQ (reference sequence). Trimming left V 1 base short and J 6 bases short, with 9 bases between. There are 14 residues in the CDR3. CDR3 bases: TGTGCCAGCAGCTTAGGAACGTCAGATGAAAAACTGTTTTTT. Protein product: CASSLGTSDEKLFF.

The chain combines TRBV30 with TRBJ1-5; 8 bases agree with TRBD1. The V and J ends lost 3 bases and 3 bases, in that order; junction bases with no gene match: 7. CDR3 length equals 15 residues. Looked up from germline, CDR1 is GTSNPN and CDR2 is SVGIG (reference sequence). CDR3 sequence: CAWSPTGGANQPQHF. The CDR3, as DNA: TGTGCCTGGAGCCCAACAGGGGGTGCCAATCAGCCCCAGCATTTT.

This clone is a singleton in its sample. J is TRBJ2-1 and V is TRBV20-1, with D hard to call. Trimming cost V 3 bases and J 0 bases, with 9 bases left between them. Germline CDR1 reads DFQATT; CDR2 reads SNEGSKA (reference sequence). The CDR3 covers 14 residues. The CDR3: CSASFTSSYNEQFF. Here the CDR3 DNA reads TGCAGTGCTAGTTTCACGAGCTCCTACAATGAGCAGTTCTTC.

Comments on this clone: The junction and the germline gene differ at one end; a read error may be behind it. The chain has TRBV29-1 and TRBJ1-2, with D possibly TRBD1 on 5 matching bases. CDR3 length equals 13 residues. The germline V gene encodes CDR1 SQVTM and CDR2 ANQGSEA. CDR3 sequence (DNA): TGCAGCGTAGAAGTCCCGACAGACTTTGGCTACACCTTC. Residues: CSVEVPTDFGYTF.

The chain recombines TRBV11-2 with TRBJ1-5; D might be TRBD1 (6 bases). The CDR3 consists of 15 residues. The germline CDR1 and CDR2 sequences are SGHAT and FQNNGV. Trimming stripped 4 bases from V and 7 bases from J, with 17 bases between. Written as DNA, the CDR3 is TGTGCCAGCAGCTCGTTCGTGACAGGACGCCAGCCCCAGCATTTT. Its protein is CASSSFVTGRQPQHF.

The chain joins TRBV27 to TRBJ2-7; 15 bases align to TRBD2. The CDR3 contains 15 residues. CDR1 and CDR2 (germline): MNHEY, SMNVEV (reference sequence). V lost 7 bases, J lost 3 bases, and 4 bases stayed unmatched. In DNA form, the CDR3 reads TGTGCCAGCACCAGGACTAGCGGGGGGGTCTACGAGCAGTACTTC. Protein sequence: CASTRTSGGVYEQYF.

The chain links TRBV5-1 to TRBJ2-1; D gene unclear. The CDR3 is made up of 12 amino acids. Germline V gene sequence: CDR1 SGHRS, CDR2 YFSETQ. Trimming left V 0 bases short and J 7 bases short, with 5 bases between. This chain's CDR3 is CASSLGQNEQFF. Written as DNA, the CDR3 is TGCGCCAGCAGCTTGGGTCAGAATGAGCAGTTCTTC.

This clone was observed a few times. This sequence joins TRBV6-2 or TRBV6-3 and TRBJ2-1, with 8 bases lining up with TRBD2. After removal of 5 bases from V and 9 bases from J, the junction contained 12 bases not matched to a gene. This CDR3 spans 15 amino acids. The V gene's germline CDR1 is MNHEY and CDR2 SVGEGT. The CDR3, as DNA: TGTGCCAGCAGTCCCCCGGGAGGGGCCCTTAGTGAGCAGTTCTTC. Translation: CASSPPGGALSEQFF.

The chain joins TRBV4-2 to TRBJ1-1, with D perhaps TRBD1 (5 bases). The CDR3 contains 16 residues. Germline-derived CDR1 and CDR2 are LGHNA and YNFKEQ. V was trimmed by 0 bases and J by 4 bases, leaving 15 bases between them. CDR3 in amino acids: CASSQDLSRVITEAFF. As DNA, the CDR3 is TGTGCCAGCAGCCAAGATCTATCCAGGGTTATCACTGAAGCTTTCTTT.

This clone was counted a single time. The DNA of the CDR3 is TGTGCCAGTAGCGCGGGGGGCTTTGGCACAGATACGCAGTATTTT. Protein product: CASSAGGFGTDTQYF. The chain uses TRBV19 and TRBJ2-3, with 8 bases lining up with TRBD2. The CDR3 is 15 amino acids. The trim removed 6 bases at V and 1 base at J, leaving 6 bases unmatched. CDR1 LNHDA and CDR2 SQIVND come from the germline V gene (reference sequence).

CDR3: CASSSRPPGGRDTGELFF. In DNA form, the CDR3 reads TGCGCCAGCAGCTCCCGCCCCCCAGGGGGCAGGGACACCGGGGAGCTGTTTTTT. The V gene is TRBV5-1, the J gene TRBJ2-2; 8 bases are shared with TRBD1. The CDR3 consists of 18 residues. V lost 3 bases to trimming and J lost 3 bases; unmatched junction nucleotides: 13. CDR1 and CDR2 (germline): SGHRS, YFSETQ.

This clone has a handful of counts. The rearrangement joins TRBV11-1 to TRBJ1-1; 8 positions agree with TRBD1. The germline V gene has CDR1 SGHAT and CDR2 FQDESV (reference sequence). The J segment lost 0 bases and the V segment lost 2 bases, leaving 5 bases of the junction unmatched. The CDR3 length is 16 residues. CDR3 in DNA: TGTGCCAGCAGCTTATGGGGGGACAGGTTGAACACTGAAGCTTTCTTT. It yields the protein CASSLWGDRLNTEAFF.

This rearrangement joins TRBV7-3 to TRBJ1-1; D call uncertain. CDR3 size: 13 residues. V gave up 5 bases and J gave up 4 bases, with 11 bases separating them. From germline, CDR1 is SGHTA and CDR2 FQGTGA. The CDR3 loop reads CASSPSSGTEAFF. The CDR3 nucleotides read TGTGCCAGCAGCCCATCTTCGGGCACTGAAGCTTTCTTT.

This clone has a single count. V and J are TRBV4-3 and TRBJ1-6; D remains ambiguous. This CDR3 is 15 amino acids long. V lost 6 bases, J lost 1 base, and 10 bases lay in between. Per the germline V gene, CDR1 is LGHNA and CDR2 is YSLEER. Here the CDR3 reads CASSRRGSYNSPLHF. CDR3 DNA: TGCGCCAGCAGTCGCCGAGGATCCTATAATTCACCCCTCCACTTT.

J is TRBJ1-2 and V is TRBV11-2; TRBD1 matches 8 bases. The CDR3 has 14 residues. Trimming cost V 4 bases and J 6 bases; bases outside gene matches: 7. The germline V gene encodes CDR1 SGHAT and CDR2 FQNNGV. The CDR3 DNA follows: TGTGCCAGCAGCTCTGGACAGGGAAGAAATGGCTACACCTTC. This translates into CASSSGQGRNGYTF.

CDR3 protein: CASSLRQGGPGAFF. The DNA for the CDR3 is TGTGCCAGCAGCTTGAGACAGGGGGGCCCAGGAGCTTTCTTT. The V and J genes are TRBV5-4 and TRBJ1-1, with 9 bases matching TRBD1. This CDR3 is 14 amino acids long. Germline CDR1 is SGHNT and CDR2 is YYREEE (reference sequence). Losses at the gene ends were 1 base for V and 10 bases for J; bases not matched to a gene: 8. Filled out from reference TRBV5-4 and TRBJ1-1, the complete variable domain reads ETGVTQSPTHLIKTRGQQVTLRCSSQSGHNTVSWYQQALGQGPQFIFQYYREEENGRGNFPPRFSGLQFPNYSSELNVNALELDDSALYLCASSLRQGGPGAFFGQGTRLTVV.

The rearrangement links TRBV9 to TRBJ1-3; D unclear. Germline CDR1 SGDLS, CDR2 YYNGEE. The ends were cut back, 0 bases at V and 0 bases at J, with 10 bases in the middle. The CDR3 spans 16 residues. CDR3 bases: TGTGCCAGCAGCGTAGCCAACAGCATCTCTGGAAACACCATATATTTT. It translates to CASSVANSISGNTIYF.

V gene TRBV5-1 combines with J gene TRBJ2-1; 11 nucleotides match TRBD2. Germline CDR1 is SGHRS and CDR2 is YFSETQ. Trimming removed 4 bases from V and 5 bases from J; junction bases left unmatched: 8. This CDR3 comprises 16 residues. CDR3 bases: TGCGCCAGCAGCCCTGCTAGCGGGGGGCTAAACAATGAGCAGTTCTTC. This encodes CASSPASGGLNNEQFF. Variable domain in full (rest from reference TRBV5-1 and TRBJ2-1): KAGVTQTPRYLIKTRGQQVTLSCSPISGHRSVSWYQQTPGQGLQFLFEYFSETQRNKGNFPGRFSGRQFSNSRSEMNVSTLELGDSALYLCASSPASGGLNNEQFFGPGTRLTVL.

The rearrangement links TRBV14 to TRBJ2-2, with D maybe TRBD2 (5 bases). V dropped 5 bases and J dropped 7 bases, with 11 bases sitting between them. From germline, CDR1 is SGHDN and CDR2 FVKESK. This CDR3 region has 13 residues. The CDR3 region is CASSFAGYGELFF. The CDR3 DNA is TGTGCCAGCAGCTTCGCGGGCTACGGGGAGCTGTTTTTT.

V gene TRBV6-1 combines with J gene TRBJ2-7; 7 nucleotides line up with TRBD1. The CDR3 runs 13 residues. Germline lookup yields CDR1 MNHNS and CDR2 SASEGT. Germline trimming cut 5 bases from V and 3 bases from J; bases unmatched to any gene: 4. CDR3 bases: TGTGCCAGCAGTACAGGGGCACGCTACGAGCAGTACTTC. Residues: CASSTGARYEQYF.

This clone has a single count. The V call is TRBV27, the J call TRBJ1-6; D perhaps matches TRBD1 (5 bases). CDR1 and CDR2 (germline): MNHEY, SMNVEV (reference sequence). V lost 0 bases and J 4 bases, leaving 10 bases between the germline ends. This CDR3 contains 16 residues. The CDR3 nucleotides read TGTGCCAGCAGTTTATCTGCAGGGACTTATAATTCACCCCTCCACTTT. Translating it yields CASSLSAGTYNSPLHF.

The gene calls are TRBV7-8 and TRBJ1-1; D perhaps matches TRBD1 (6 bases). Between the trimmed V and J ends, which lost 5 bases and 4 bases, there was a span of 17 bases. The CDR3 is made up of 15 amino acids. CDR1 SGHVS and CDR2 FQNEAQ come from the germline V gene. CDR3 DNA: TGTGCCAGCAGCACGCGAGGGGGGGTGAGCACTGAAGCTTTCTTT. Translation gives CASSTRGGVSTEAFF.

This clone came up once. V usage is TRBV19 and J usage is TRBJ1-1, with 7 nucleotides matching TRBD1. Trimming at V came to 6 bases and at J to 1 base, leaving 8 bases not matched to a gene. The CDR3 runs to 15 residues. Germline assignment: CDR1 LNHDA and CDR2 SQIVND (reference sequence). CDR3 amino acids: CASSPRGQKNTEAFF. For the CDR3, the DNA is TGTGCCAGTAGCCCAAGGGGACAGAAGAACACTGAAGCTTTCTTT.

This clone appeared a single time. The sample contains more than one DNA sequence encoding this CDR3. This chain links TRBV5-4 with TRBJ1-5; D gene uncertain. Germline CDR1 is SGHNT and CDR2 is YYREEE (reference sequence). This CDR3 is built from 13 residues. V dropped 3 bases and J dropped 4 bases, with 8 bases sitting between them. The CDR3 spells CASSSGSNQPQHF. Here the CDR3 DNA reads TGTGCCAGCAGCTCGGGGAGTAATCAGCCCCAGCATTTT.

The chain has TRBV5-6 and TRBJ2-7, with D uncertain. With 5 bases removed from V and 0 bases from J, the gap between germline ends came to 15 bases. CDR1 SGHDT and CDR2 YYEEEE come from the germline V gene. This CDR3 comprises 15 residues. As DNA, the CDR3 is TGTGCCAGCAGTTCTACTGGCGGCCTCTCCTACGAGCAGTACTTC. This gives the protein CASSSTGGLSYEQYF.

This CDR3 is CSVEGLAANEQFF. In DNA, the CDR3 is TGCAGCGTTGAAGGGCTAGCCGCCAATGAGCAGTTCTTC. The V and J genes are TRBV29-1 and TRBJ2-1; a weak D match, TRBD2 (5 bases). The CDR3 totals 13 residues. The ends were cut back, 1 base at V and 6 bases at J, with 10 bases in the middle. Germline V gene data show CDR1 as SQVTM and CDR2 as ANQGSEA.

The J gene is TRBJ1-6, the V gene TRBV3-1 (or the pseudogene TRBV3-2), with D unclear. This CDR3 contains 15 residues. Germline values: CDR1 LGHDT, CDR2 YNNKEL (reference sequence). Trimming took 2 bases from V and 10 from J, leaving 15 bases between them. The CDR3 DNA follows: TGTGCCAGCAGCCAAATAAACACCCAGAACTCACCCCTCCACTTT. It translates to CASSQINTQNSPLHF.

The chain carries TRBV12-3 or TRBV12-4 and TRBJ2-1; maybe TRBD1 (5 bases). CDR3 size: 12 residues. Trimming stripped 6 bases from V and 8 bases from J, with 11 bases between. CDR3 in amino acids: CASSVQGDEQFF. Written as DNA, the CDR3 is TGTGCCAGCAGCGTGCAGGGCGATGAGCAGTTCTTC.

The chain uses TRBV30 and TRBJ1-4; TRBD1 might be the D (6 bases). The CDR3 sequence is 13 residues long. In germline, CDR1 is GTSNPN, CDR2 SVGIG (reference sequence). The germline V and J ends were trimmed by 5 bases and 8 bases, with 15 bases remaining between them. CDR3 loop: CAWHRVSGEKLFF. The CDR3 bases are TGTGCCTGGCACAGGGTATCGGGAGAAAAACTGTTTTTT.

The V and J genes are TRBV6-5 and TRBJ1-2; 8 nucleotides agree with TRBD1. Germline CDR1 reads MNHEY; CDR2 reads SVGAGI. CDR3 length equals 13 residues. J lost 8 bases, V lost 6 bases, and 8 bases had no gene match. The CDR3 nucleotides are TGTGCCAGCAGCCGCCCGACAGGGGAGGGCTACACCTTC. Translating gives CASSRPTGEGYTF.